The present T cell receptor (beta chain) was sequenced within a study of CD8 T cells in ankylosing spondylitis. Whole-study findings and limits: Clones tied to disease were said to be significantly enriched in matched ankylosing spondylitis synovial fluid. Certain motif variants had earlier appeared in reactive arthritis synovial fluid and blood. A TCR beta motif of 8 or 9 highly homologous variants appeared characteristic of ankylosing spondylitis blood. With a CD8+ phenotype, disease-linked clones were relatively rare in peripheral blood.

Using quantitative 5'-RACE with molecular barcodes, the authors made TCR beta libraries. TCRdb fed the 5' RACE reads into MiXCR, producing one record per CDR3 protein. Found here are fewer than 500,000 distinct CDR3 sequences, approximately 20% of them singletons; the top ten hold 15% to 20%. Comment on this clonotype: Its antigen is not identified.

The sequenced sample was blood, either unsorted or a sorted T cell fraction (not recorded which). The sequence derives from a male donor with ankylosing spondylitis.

Here the CDR3 DNA reads TGTGCCAGCAGTTTCCGACTAGCGGGAGATGGAGAGACCCAGTACTTC. This translates into CASSFRLAGDGETQYF. V is TRBV12-3 or TRBV12-4 and J is TRBJ2-5, with 12 bases identical to TRBD2. V lost 3 bases to trimming and J lost 4 bases; unmatched junction nucleotides: 6. This CDR3 is 16 amino acids long.